The 10 T cell receptor beta chains presented below share a single source sample, sequenced in a study of cytomegalovirus exposure and HLA in healthy donors. PCR primers comprised 60 Vbeta and 13 Jbeta primers. TCRdb keeps only in-frame clones here, not all; method: immunoSEQ multiplex PCR. The data show under 150,000 clones, 73% seen once. Sequenced: PBMCs. Receptors were obtained from a human donor in good health.

The J gene is TRBJ2-7, the V gene TRBV6-1, with D possibly TRBD1 on 6 matching bases. V shed 3 bases and J shed 4 bases, with 13 bases lying between them. The CDR3 consists of 14 residues. In germline, CDR1 is MNHNS, CDR2 SASEGT. The CDR3 DNA is TGTGCCAGCAGTGAGGGGGCAGGGGCATACGAGCAGTACTTC. Translated, it gives CASSEGAGAYEQYF.

J is TRBJ1-6 and V is TRBV6-1; 7 bases match TRBD1. Germline assignment: CDR1 MNHNS and CDR2 SASEGT. The J segment lost 7 bases and the V segment lost 7 bases, leaving 4 bases of the junction unmatched. This CDR3 has 13 residues. CDR3 sequence reads: CASNRGPNSPLHF. The CDR3 DNA is TGTGCCAGCAATAGGGGGCCGAATTCACCCCTCCACTTT.

V is TRBV5-6 and J is TRBJ1-1; weak D call: TRBD1 (6 bases). CDR1 and CDR2 from the germline V gene are SGHDT and YYEEEE. The CDR3 extends over 16 amino acids. Trimming removed 4 bases from V and 5 bases from J, with 21 bases in between. CDR3 in amino acids: CASSPRSGGARTEAFF. In DNA form, the CDR3 reads TGTGCCAGCAGCCCCAGGTCGGGGGGGGCGAGGACTGAAGCTTTCTTT.

The V and J genes are TRBV7-9 and TRBJ2-5; perhaps TRBD1 as D (6 bases). CDR1 and CDR2 from the germline V gene are SEHNR and FQNEAQ (reference sequence). V dropped 5 bases and J dropped 1 base, with 11 bases sitting between them. The CDR3 totals 14 residues. The CDR3 loop reads CASSPGQFQETQYF. The CDR3 coding sequence is TGTGCCAGCAGCCCCGGACAGTTCCAAGAGACCCAGTACTTC.

The chain recombines TRBV5-1 with TRBJ1-1; perhaps TRBD1 as D (5 bases). Germline V lookup: CDR1 SGHRS, CDR2 YFSETQ. V was cut by 4 bases and J by 4 bases, with 14 bases left in between. The CDR3 contains 14 residues. The DNA for the CDR3 is TGCGCCAGCAGCGACAGCCGGCAGATCACTGAAGCTTTCTTT. Residues: CASSDSRQITEAFF. The whole variable domain, filled in from reference TRBV5-1 and TRBJ1-1, reads KAGVTQTPRYLIKTRGQQVTLSCSPISGHRSVSWYQQTPGQGLQFLFEYFSETQRNKGNFPGRFSGRQFSNSRSEMNVSTLELGDSALYLCASSDSRQITEAFFGQGTRLTVV.

This sequence joins TRBV10-2 and TRBJ1-4; D is unresolved. Per the germline V gene, CDR1 is WSHSY and CDR2 is SAAADI. The CDR3 runs to 15 residues. Trimming took off 4 bases at V and 1 base at J, with 10 bases between the two ends. CDR3: CASSGDILTNEKLFF. The CDR3 nucleotides read TGCGCCAGCAGTGGAGACATTTTAACTAATGAAAAACTGTTTTTT.

The chain recombines TRBV7-6 with TRBJ1-1; 12 bases map to TRBD1. This CDR3 is 14 amino acids long. The germline gives CDR1 SGHVS, CDR2 FNYEAQ. The V gene end was trimmed by 4 bases and the J gene end by 6 bases; junction bases not matched to a gene: 3. The CDR3 loop is CASSSGQGASEAFF. The DNA for the CDR3 is TGTGCCAGCAGCTCGGGACAGGGGGCCTCTGAAGCTTTCTTT.

The chain joins TRBV5-4 to TRBJ2-5, with TRBD2 as a possible D gene (5 bases). The DNA end favors TRBJ2-7, so the J call may be wrong. This CDR3 comprises 13 residues. CDR1 is SGHNT, CDR2 YYREEE, per germline (reference sequence). CDR3 protein: CASRIWESYEQYF. Written as DNA, the CDR3 is TGTGCCAGCAGAATTTGGGAGTCCTACGAGCAGTACTTC.

This clone appeared once. The rearrangement uses TRBV5-6 and TRBJ1-1, with 8 bases fitting TRBD1. Germline V gene sequence: CDR1 SGHDT, CDR2 YYEEEE. CDR3 length: 16 residues. V lost 4 bases, J lost 0 bases, and 8 bases stayed unmatched. CDR3 region: CASSPTGGFVNTEAFF. The DNA of the CDR3 is TGTGCCAGCAGCCCAACAGGGGGTTTCGTGAACACTGAAGCTTTCTTT.

The CDR3 reads CASSLGTAATYEQYF. Written as DNA, the CDR3 is TGTGCCAGTAGTCTGGGGACTGCCGCGACTTACGAGCAGTACTTC. This chain links TRBV19 with TRBJ2-7, with D possibly being TRBD2 (6 bases). CDR1 and CDR2 (germline): LNHDA, SQIVND (reference sequence). This CDR3 region has 15 residues. V was pared by 5 bases and J by 4 bases, with 18 bases between. Based on the CDR3 plus reference TRBV19 and TRBJ2-7, the full variable domain is DGGITQSPKYLFRKEGQNVTLSCEQNLNHDAMYWYRQDPGQGLRLIYYSQIVNDFQKGDIAEGYSVSREKKESFPLTVTSAQKNPTAFYLCASSLGTAATYEQYFGPGTRLTVT.